These T cell receptor beta chains were read from a single sample in a study of shared T cell receptors in the human thymus. Produced via immunoSEQ multiplex PCR; TCRdb's table is partial and in-frame only. The sample records hundreds of thousands of clones, around nine tenths being singletons. The same specimen was also included in a second study, on human thymus T cells.

The sequenced sample consisted of thymocytes. Receptor source: a boy in the first two years of life with a congenital heart defect. Both conserved end residues are part of each CDR3. Only some rows state a clone size, as once, few, many or a class for expanded clones.

v_gene	abundance	j_gene	CDR3aa
TRBV7-3	-	TRBJ2-7	CASSPSGTGEVYEQYF
TRBV4-2	-	TRBJ1-1	CASSHGRNTEAFF
TRBV5-6	-	TRBJ2-7	CASSLGQGQEPYEQYF
TRBV27	-	TRBJ1-2	CASVGQGAYDGYTF
TRBV2	once	TRBJ2-7	CASISRRGLAGLGSYEQYF
TRBV29-1	-	TRBJ2-1	CSVRERDRTYNEQFF
TRBV7-6	-	TRBJ2-7	CASTPKDSGTYEQYF
TRBV7-9	-	TRBJ2-4	CASSISGVAKNIQYF
TRBV6-1	-	TRBJ2-5	CASSDHRGSGRAKETQYF
TRBV7-9	once	TRBJ2-1	CASSLAGTGSSYNEQFF
TRBV6-5	-	TRBJ1-5	CASSPGQVSNQPQHF
TRBV4-1	-	TRBJ2-1	CASSQETSGVYNEQFF
TRBV19	-	TRBJ1-5	CASSPQGKDSNQPQHF
TRBV7-6	-	TRBJ2-7	CASSLADGRAYEQYF
TRBV23-1	-	TRBJ2-7	CASSLRGGSGAYEQYF
TRBV27	-	TRBJ2-1	CASSEAGRGVDEQFF
TRBV9	-	TRBJ2-7	CASSEAGSYEQYF
TRBV2	-	TRBJ1-1	CASRGGGTEAFF
TRBV30	-	TRBJ1-2	CAWKEGRSGGYTF
TRBV6-8	-	TRBJ2-1	CASGIRLAGNEQFF
TRBV5-1	-	TRBJ2-1	CASSLDRTGLLAGVNEQFF
TRBV21-1	once	TRBJ2-7	CASSKVWSSSYEQYF
TRBV27	-	TRBJ1-1	CASSGQGLPEAFF
TRBV10-3	once	TRBJ2-5	CAIQRPFLLGEGETQYF
TRBV19	once	TRBJ2-7	CATGTSDSYEQYF
TRBV4-3	-	TRBJ2-4	CASSQEGAGAGKNIQYF
TRBV2	-	TRBJ2-5	CASSVRRERKQYF
TRBV7-9	-	TRBJ2-7	CASSLLGADEQYF
TRBV29-1	-	TRBJ2-1	CSVEGTTGGFYNEQFF
TRBV6-1	-	TRBJ1-1	CASREGGGTEAFF
TRBV7-8	-	TRBJ1-3	CASSFDRGQNTIYF
TRBV19	few	TRBJ1-4	CASKAGNEKLFF
TRBV15	-	TRBJ2-4	CATSEKPRTGGPKNIQYF
TRBV19	-	TRBJ2-7	CASSMGRGDTRDEQYF
TRBV7-9	-	TRBJ2-7	CASRLAGGYEQYF
TRBV9	-	TRBJ1-4	CASSFTPTRSNEKLFF
TRBV4-1	-	TRBJ2-2	CASSQKHTRAVNTGELFF
TRBV7-9	-	TRBJ1-2	CASSLPSGYGYTF
TRBV6-1	-	TRBJ2-2	CASSENQRRVAGELFF
TRBV28	-	TRBJ2-7	CASRKGQGNEQYF
TRBV4-3	-	TRBJ2-1	CASSQDWASGRVNEQFF
TRBV10-1	-	TRBJ2-1	CASSESRGGSYNEQFF
TRBV25-1	-	TRBJ2-7	CASGPRRGTSYEQYF
TRBV11-1	-	TRBJ2-7	CASSFGTGLADLYEQYF
TRBV28	-	TRBJ2-7	CASSTSETSEQYF
TRBV6-6	-	TRBJ2-5	CASSPPSGRPGETQYF